This T cell receptor (beta chain) was identified in a study of human T cells and chemical hapten exposure. TCRdb passed the RACE reads through MiXCR, listing each CDR3 protein once. The sample comprises 380,000 or so distinct CDR3 sequences, roughly 4.8% of which are singletons, and around 2% rests with the top ten. Time point given: patch test 1, 2 weeks after DPC sensitization. Treatment described: therapeutic diphenylcyclopropenone sensitization with weekly scalp DPC. V was pared by 6 bases and J by 7 bases, with 7 bases of the junction left unmatched. The CDR3 extends over 14 amino acids. The receptor's source is a woman between 45 and 65 years old with alopecia areata. Some clones in this sample may be carry-over from other donors' samples. The sample here was whole blood, taken in connection with sensitization to the hapten diphenylcyclopropenone (DPC). This sequence joins TRBV12-3 or TRBV12-4 and TRBJ1-5; 9 bases align to TRBD1. The CDR3 coding sequence is TGTGCCAGCAGCCCCGGACAGGGGAAACAGCCCCAGCATTTT. It codes for CASSPGQGKQPQHF.